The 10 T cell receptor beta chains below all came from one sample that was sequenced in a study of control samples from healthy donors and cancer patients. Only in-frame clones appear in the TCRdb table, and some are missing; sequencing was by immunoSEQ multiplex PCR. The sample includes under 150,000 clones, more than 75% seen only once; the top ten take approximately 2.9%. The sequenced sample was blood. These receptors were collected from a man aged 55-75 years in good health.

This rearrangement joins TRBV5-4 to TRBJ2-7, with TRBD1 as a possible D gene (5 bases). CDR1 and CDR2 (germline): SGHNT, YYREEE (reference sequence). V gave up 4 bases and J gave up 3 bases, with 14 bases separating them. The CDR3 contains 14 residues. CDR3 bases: TGTGCCAGCAGCCCATTCGACAGAGACTACGAGCAGTACTTC. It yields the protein CASSPFDRDYEQYF.

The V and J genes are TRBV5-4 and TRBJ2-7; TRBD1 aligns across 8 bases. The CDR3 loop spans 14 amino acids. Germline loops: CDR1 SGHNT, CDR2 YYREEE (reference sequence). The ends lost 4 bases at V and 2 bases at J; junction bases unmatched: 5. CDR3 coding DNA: TGTGCCAGCAGCCGGACAGGGAACCCCTACGAGCAGTACTTC. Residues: CASSRTGNPYEQYF. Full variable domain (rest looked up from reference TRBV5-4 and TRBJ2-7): ETGVTQSPTHLIKTRGQQVTLRCSSQSGHNTVSWYQQALGQGPQFIFQYYREEENGRGNFPPRFSGLQFPNYSSELNVNALELDDSALYLCASSRTGNPYEQYFGPGTRLTVT.

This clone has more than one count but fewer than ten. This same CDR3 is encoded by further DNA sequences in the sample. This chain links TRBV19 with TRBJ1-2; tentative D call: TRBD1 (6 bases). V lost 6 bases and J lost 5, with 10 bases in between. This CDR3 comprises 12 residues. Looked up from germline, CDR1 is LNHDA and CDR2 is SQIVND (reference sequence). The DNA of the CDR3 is TGTGCCAGTAGCTTACAGGGTTATGGCTACACCTTC. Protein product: CASSLQGYGYTF. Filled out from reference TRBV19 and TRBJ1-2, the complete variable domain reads DGGITQSPKYLFRKEGQNVTLSCEQNLNHDAMYWYRQDPGQGLRLIYYSQIVNDFQKGDIAEGYSVSREKKESFPLTVTSAQKNPTAFYLCASSLQGYGYTFGSGTRLTVV.

The CDR3 loop is CASSLAEGRKLFF. CDR3 DNA: TGTGCCAGCAGCTTAGCCGAAGGGAGAAAACTGTTTTTT. This chain uses TRBV13 with TRBJ1-4; D gene ambiguous. CDR3 length: 13 residues. V lost 1 base, J lost 10 bases, and 10 bases lay in between. Germline loops: CDR1 PRHDT, CDR2 FYEKMQ (reference sequence).

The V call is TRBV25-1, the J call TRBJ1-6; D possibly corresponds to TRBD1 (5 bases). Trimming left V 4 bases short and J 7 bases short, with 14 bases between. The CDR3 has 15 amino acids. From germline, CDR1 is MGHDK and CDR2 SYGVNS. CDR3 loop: CASSGRGSWNSPLHF. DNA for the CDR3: TGTGCCAGCAGTGGACGGGGGTCTTGGAATTCACCCCTCCACTTT.

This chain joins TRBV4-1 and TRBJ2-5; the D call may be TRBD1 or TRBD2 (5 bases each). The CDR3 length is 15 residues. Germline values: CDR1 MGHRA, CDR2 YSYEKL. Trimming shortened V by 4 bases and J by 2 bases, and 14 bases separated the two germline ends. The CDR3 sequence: CASSLGTTEQETQYF. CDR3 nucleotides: TGCGCCAGCAGCCTTGGGACGACAGAACAAGAGACCCAGTACTTC.

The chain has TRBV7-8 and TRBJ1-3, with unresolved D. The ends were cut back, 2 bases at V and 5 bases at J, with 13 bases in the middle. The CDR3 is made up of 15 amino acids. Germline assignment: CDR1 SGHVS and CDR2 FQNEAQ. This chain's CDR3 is CASSLRLPPRNTIYF. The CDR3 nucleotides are TGTGCCAGCAGCTTAAGGCTGCCCCCGCGAAACACCATATATTTT. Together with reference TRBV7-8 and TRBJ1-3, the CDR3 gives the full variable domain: GAGVSQSPRYKVAKRGQDVALRCDPISGHVSLFWYQQALGQGPEFLTYFQNEAQLDKSGLPSDRFFAERPEGSVSTLKIQRTQQEDSAVYLCASSLRLPPRNTIYFGEGSWLTVV.

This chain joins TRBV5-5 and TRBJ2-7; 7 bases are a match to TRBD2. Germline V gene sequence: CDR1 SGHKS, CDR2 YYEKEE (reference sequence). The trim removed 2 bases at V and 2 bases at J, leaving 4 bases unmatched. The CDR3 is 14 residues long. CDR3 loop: CASSLGLGTYEQYF. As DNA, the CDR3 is TGTGCCAGCAGCTTAGGACTAGGCACCTACGAGCAGTACTTC.

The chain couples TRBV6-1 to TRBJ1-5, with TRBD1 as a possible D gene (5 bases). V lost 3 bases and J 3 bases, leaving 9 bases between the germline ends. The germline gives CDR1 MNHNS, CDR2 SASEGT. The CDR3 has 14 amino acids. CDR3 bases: TGTGCCAGCAGTGATGGAGGACACAATCAGCCCCAGCATTTT. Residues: CASSDGGHNQPQHF.

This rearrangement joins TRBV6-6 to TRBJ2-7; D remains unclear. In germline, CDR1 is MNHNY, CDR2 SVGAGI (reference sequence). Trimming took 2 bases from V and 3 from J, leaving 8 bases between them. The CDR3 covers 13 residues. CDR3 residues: CASSYTGDYEQYF. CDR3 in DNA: TGTGCCAGCAGTTACACCGGTGACTACGAGCAGTACTTC.